Listed here are 28 T cell receptor beta chains from one sample, sequenced in a study of identical twins. TCRdb passed the 5' RACE reads through MiXCR, listing each CDR3 protein once. The data show fewer than 900,000 distinct CDR3 sequences, 21% seen once. These data were also reused for a study on T cells expressing NK-cell markers.

Sequencing was performed on PBMCs. These receptors all come from a woman between 18 and 29 years old in good health.

This rearrangement joins TRBV18 to TRBJ2-1; D gene uncertain. The CDR3 spans 13 residues. V was clipped by 3 bases and J by 9 bases, with 12 bases between them. Germline lookup yields CDR1 KGHSH and CDR2 LQKENI. The CDR3 region has the DNA TGTGCCAGCTCACCCCGGACCTCCGGTGAGCAGTTCTTC. Its translation: CASSPRTSGEQFF.

About this clonotype itself: The junction shows a germline mismatch at one end, possibly a read error. The chain is built from TRBV15 and TRBJ2-2, with a weak D call TRBD1 (6 bases). Germline values: CDR1 LNHNV, CDR2 YYDKDF (reference sequence). CDR3 size: 17 residues. CDR3 nucleotide sequence: TGTGCCACCACCAGAGACGACCCAGGGGAATATCCCGGGGAGCTGTTTTTT. The encoded protein is CATTRDDPGEYPGELFF.

There are a few counts of this clonotype. The CDR3 spells CASSPDSKETQYF. CDR3 sequence (DNA): TGTGCCAGCAGCCCAGATTCGAAAGAGACCCAGTACTTC. The chain is built from TRBV7-9 and TRBJ2-5, with D unclear. V shed 5 bases and J shed 3 bases, with 10 bases lying between them. CDR1 and CDR2 from the germline V gene are SEHNR and FQNEAQ (reference sequence). The CDR3 runs 13 residues.

The chain employs TRBV19 and TRBJ2-3; D may correspond to TRBD1 or TRBD2 (5 bases each). The CDR3 extends over 14 amino acids. Trimming removed 5 bases from V and 6 bases from J, with 15 bases in between. CDR1 is LNHDA, CDR2 SQIVND, per germline (reference sequence). The CDR3 DNA is TGTGCCAGTAGTGAATGGGACGGTTCCGATACGCAGTATTTT. Its protein is CASSEWDGSDTQYF.

This clonotype was seen at least ten times. The chain employs TRBV5-1 and TRBJ2-1, with D uncertain. V was pared by 4 bases and J by 8 bases, with 7 bases between. CDR1 and CDR2 (germline): SGHRS, YFSETQ. The CDR3 consists of 11 residues. CDR3 sequence (DNA): TGCGCCAGCAGCCGGAACGATGAGCAGTTCTTC. Amino acid sequence: CASSRNDEQFF.

The gene calls are TRBV5-1 and TRBJ2-5; D possibly matches TRBD1 or TRBD2 (5 bases each). Trimming cost V 0 bases and J 5 bases, with 14 bases left between them. Germline V CDR1 and CDR2: SGHRS, YFSETQ. The CDR3 runs 15 residues. The CDR3 nucleotides are TGCGCCAGCAGCTTGGTGGGGGAGATTCGTGAGACCCAGTACTTC. It codes for CASSLVGEIRETQYF.

J is TRBJ2-7 and V is TRBV20-1; TRBD2 aligns across 8 bases. Germline CDR1 DFQATT, CDR2 SNEGSKA (reference sequence). V shed 0 bases and J 3 bases; nucleotides not matched to a gene: 10. The CDR3 extends over 16 amino acids. CDR3 nucleotides: TGCAGTGCTAGAGATGGCCGGGCGGGGGGCATCTACGAGCAGTACTTC. Translation gives CSARDGRAGGIYEQYF.

This clonotype was seen more than once but under ten times. V gene TRBV29-1 combines with J gene TRBJ2-3; 9 positions match TRBD1. The V gene's germline CDR1 is SQVTM and CDR2 ANQGSEA. With V trimmed by 3 bases and J by 5 bases, 6 bases remained unmatched. This CDR3 is built from 14 residues. The CDR3 bases are TGCAGCGTTGACGGGGACAGGGTCGGAGATACGCAGTATTTT. This translates into CSVDGDRVGDTQYF.

In its sample, this clonotype was seen many times. This rearrangement joins TRBV5-1 to TRBJ2-7; D call uncertain. Trimming left V 2 bases short and J 4 bases short, with 10 bases between. This CDR3 is 13 amino acids long. Germline V gene data show CDR1 as SGHRS and CDR2 as YFSETQ. The CDR3 protein is CASSFPGAYEQYF. As DNA, the CDR3 is TGCGCCAGCAGCTTCCCAGGTGCTTACGAGCAGTACTTC.

V usage is TRBV20-1 and J usage is TRBJ2-1; either TRBD1 or TRBD2 may fit D (7 bases each). V was cut by 0 bases and J by 7 bases, with 19 bases left in between. The CDR3 has 16 amino acids. Looked up from germline, CDR1 is DFQATT and CDR2 is SNEGSKA (reference sequence). CDR3 loop: CSARDQGGLGPNEQFF. CDR3 in DNA: TGCAGTGCTAGAGATCAGGGGGGGCTGGGTCCGAATGAGCAGTTCTTC.

This clonotype was counted only a few times. A read error may produce the germline difference seen at one junction end. The J gene is TRBJ2-7, the V gene TRBV20-1; 9 bases match TRBD2. Germline V gives CDR1 DFQATT, CDR2 SNEGSKA (reference sequence). The CDR3 totals 15 residues. The CDR3 loop is CSARGNSGSRYEQYF. DNA of the CDR3: TGCAGTGCCAGAGGAAATAGCGGGAGTAGGTACGAGCAGTACTTC.

This clonotype came up many times. The genes are TRBV7-2 and TRBJ1-2; 7 nucleotides match TRBD1. J was trimmed by 5 bases and V by 6 bases; bases with no gene match: 6. The CDR3 contains 13 residues. Per the germline V gene, CDR1 is SGHTA and CDR2 is FQGNSA. The CDR3 is CASSPGQSYGYTF. CDR3 coding DNA: TGTGCCAGCAGTCCGGGACAGTCATATGGCTACACCTTC. Filled out from reference TRBV7-2 and TRBJ1-2, the complete variable domain reads GAGVSQSPSNKVTEKGKDVELRCDPISGHTALYWYRQSLGQGLEFLIYFQGNSAPDKSGLPSDRFSAERTGGSVSTLTIQRTQQEDSAVYLCASSPGQSYGYTFGSGTRLTVV.

The chain joins TRBV3-1 to TRBJ2-5, with a possible D match to TRBD2 (6 bases). This CDR3 is 15 amino acids long. V was shortened by 4 bases and J by 5 bases, with 17 bases between the two germline ends. Germline loops: CDR1 LGHDT, CDR2 YNNKEL (reference sequence). The CDR3 region is CASSPSPGGDETQYF. The CDR3 DNA sequence: TGTGCCAGCAGCCCTTCCCCCGGGGGAGATGAGACCCAGTACTTC.

This clonotype was seen more than once but under ten times. This chain uses TRBV12-3 or TRBV12-4 with TRBJ1-4; D remains ambiguous. The germline V and J ends were trimmed by 4 bases and 5 bases, with 8 bases remaining between them. CDR3 length equals 13 residues. CDR3 DNA sequence: TGTGCCAGCAGTTGGGCCCGCAATGAAAAACTGTTTTTT. It encodes CASSWARNEKLFF.

This clonotype was detected only a few times. J is TRBJ2-1 and V is TRBV12-3 or TRBV12-4; 13 positions agree with TRBD2. The CDR3 extends over 16 amino acids. Unmatched junction bases numbered 11, after V lost 8 bases and J lost 7 bases. DNA of the CDR3: TGTGCCAGCGGACTAGCGGGAGTCAGTCGAGAAAATGAGCAGTTCTTC. Its protein product is CASGLAGVSRENEQFF.

CDR3 residues: CASSTRDRVGEQYF. In nucleotides, the CDR3 is TGTGCCAGCAGCACCCGGGACCGGGTTGGGGAGCAGTACTTC. This chain joins TRBV7-9 and TRBJ2-7, with D perhaps given as TRBD1 or TRBD2 (5 bases each). Trimming took 5 bases from V and 7 from J, leaving 18 bases between them. CDR1 is SEHNR and CDR2 is FQNEAQ in the germline V gene (reference sequence). This CDR3 region has 14 residues.

In this sample, this clonotype turned up a few times. The CDR3 sequence: CASGGGGRYAYEQYF. CDR3 nucleotides: TGTGCCAGCGGCGGGGGTGGGAGATATGCCTACGAGCAGTACTTC. V and J are TRBV2 and TRBJ2-7; the match to TRBD2 covers 7 bases. From germline, CDR1 is SNHLY and CDR2 FYNNEI. The CDR3 is made up of 15 amino acids. V was clipped by 8 bases and J by 2 bases; unmatched bases: 12.

A few counts support this clonotype. The chain joins TRBV7-2 to TRBJ2-5, with 8 bases matching TRBD2. The J segment lost 4 bases and the V segment lost 7 bases, leaving 14 bases of the junction unmatched. There are 16 residues in the CDR3. Germline V gene sequence: CDR1 SGHTA, CDR2 FQGNSA. CDR3 in DNA: TGTGCCAGCAACATGAGACTAGCGCGATCCAGAGAGACCCAGTACTTC. Translating it yields CASNMRLARSRETQYF.

This clonotype was observed once. The chain carries TRBV5-1 and TRBJ2-7, with TRBD2 as a possible D gene (6 bases). The CDR3 totals 15 residues. Germline V gives CDR1 SGHRS, CDR2 YFSETQ. V was shortened by 4 bases and J by 0 bases, with 14 bases between the two germline ends. This chain's CDR3 is CASSPREGSSYEQYF. The CDR3, as DNA: TGCGCCAGCAGCCCGCGGGAAGGGAGCTCCTACGAGCAGTACTTC.

The gene calls are TRBV4-3 and TRBJ2-3, with TRBD2 matching over 10 bases. This CDR3 region has 16 residues. J gave up 2 bases and V 2 bases, and 4 bases lay outside the gene matches. Germline V gene lookup returns CDR1 LGHNA and CDR2 YSLEER. The CDR3 DNA reads as TGCGCCAGCAGCCAAAGCGGGAGGGGATACACAGATACGCAGTATTTT. As protein: CASSQSGRGYTDTQYF.

A few counts support this clonotype. This chain joins TRBV21-1 and TRBJ2-5; whether TRBD1, the table's D call, matches the DNA was not checked. TRBV21-1 is listed as a pseudogene. This CDR3 has 14 residues. The CDR3 DNA follows: TGTGCCAGCAGCAGACCGGGAGTGGTGGAGACCCAGTACTTC. This codes for CASSRPGVVETQYF.

The genes are TRBV7-2 and TRBJ2-3; D possibly corresponds to TRBD2 (5 bases). Trimming pared 1 base from V and 2 bases from J, leaving 13 bases between. Germline V CDR1 and CDR2: SGHTA, FQGNSA. The CDR3 spans 16 residues. Written as DNA, the CDR3 is TGTGCCAGCAGCTTAGGTCTCCGGGGTAACACAGATACGCAGTATTTT. It codes for CASSLGLRGNTDTQYF.

The genes are TRBV7-9 and TRBJ2-7; tentatively, D is TRBD1 or TRBD2 (5 bases each). CDR1 is SEHNR, CDR2 FQNEAQ, per germline (reference sequence). V lost 1 base and J 0 bases, leaving 13 bases between the germline ends. This CDR3 spans 16 amino acids. The DNA for the CDR3 is TGTGCCAGCAGCTTAGGGCTGGGGGTAAGCTCCTACGAGCAGTACTTC. Its protein is CASSLGLGVSSYEQYF.

This clonotype was picked up a small number of times. The CDR3 here is CASSLFGGDSSYNEQFF. As DNA, the CDR3 is TGCGCCAGCAGCCTCTTTGGTGGCGACAGCTCCTACAATGAGCAGTTCTTC. The chain links TRBV5-1 to TRBJ2-1; D perhaps matches TRBD1 (5 bases). Germline loops: CDR1 SGHRS, CDR2 YFSETQ. The CDR3 covers 17 residues. V lost 4 bases and J lost 0, with 17 bases in between.

This rearrangement joins TRBV6-9 to TRBJ2-7, with D tentatively TRBD1 (5 bases). The V and J ends lost 7 bases and 1 base respectively, with 17 bases between them. The CDR3 runs 15 residues. Germline CDR1 and CDR2: MNHGY and SVAAGI. CDR3 residues: CASTRPRDPSYEQYF. The CDR3 nucleotides read TGTGCCAGCACCCGTCCCAGGGATCCGTCCTACGAGCAGTACTTC.

This chain links TRBV5-1 with TRBJ2-1; 7 bases are shared with TRBD1. This CDR3 comprises 16 residues. Per germline, CDR1 SGHRS and CDR2 YFSETQ. V lost 3 bases to trimming and J lost 0 bases; unmatched junction nucleotides: 6. The CDR3, as DNA: TGCGCCAGCAGCTCAGGGACAGCTACCTCCTACAATGAGCAGTTCTTC. Amino acid sequence: CASSSGTATSYNEQFF. The complete variable domain, with remaining parts taken from reference TRBV5-1 and TRBJ2-1, reads KAGVTQTPRYLIKTRGQQVTLSCSPISGHRSVSWYQQTPGQGLQFLFEYFSETQRNKGNFPGRFSGRQFSNSRSEMNVSTLELGDSALYLCASSSGTATSYNEQFFGPGTRLTVL.

This clonotype has ten or more counts. The genes are TRBV12-3 or TRBV12-4 and TRBJ2-3; TRBD2 agrees at 12 bases. Trimming cost V 5 bases and J 4 bases; bases outside gene matches: 4. This CDR3 is built from 15 residues. In nucleotides, the CDR3 is TGTGCCAGCAGTCCCCGACTAGCGGGGGCAGATACGCAGTATTTT. Amino acids: CASSPRLAGADTQYF.

This chain connects TRBV7-2 to TRBJ2-7, with 7 bases matching TRBD2. The ends lost 7 bases at V and 5 bases at J; junction bases unmatched: 5. Germline CDR1 is SGHTA and CDR2 is FQGNSA. The CDR3 consists of 12 residues. CDR3 sequence (DNA): TGTGCCAGCAACTCGGGAGGCAACGAGCAGTACTTC. It specifies CASNSGGNEQYF.